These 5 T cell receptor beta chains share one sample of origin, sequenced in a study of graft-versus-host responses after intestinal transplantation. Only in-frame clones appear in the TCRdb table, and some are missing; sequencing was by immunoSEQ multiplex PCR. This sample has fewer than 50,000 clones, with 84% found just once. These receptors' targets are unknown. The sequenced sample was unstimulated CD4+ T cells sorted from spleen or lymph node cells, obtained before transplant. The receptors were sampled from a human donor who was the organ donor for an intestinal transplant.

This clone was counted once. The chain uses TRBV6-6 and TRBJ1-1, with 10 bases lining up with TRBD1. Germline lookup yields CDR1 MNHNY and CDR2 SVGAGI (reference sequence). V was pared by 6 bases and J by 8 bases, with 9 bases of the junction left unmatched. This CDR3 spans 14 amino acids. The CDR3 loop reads CASSRGTGEAEAFF. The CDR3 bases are TGTGCCAGCAGCCGCGGGACAGGGGAGGCCGAAGCTTTCTTT.

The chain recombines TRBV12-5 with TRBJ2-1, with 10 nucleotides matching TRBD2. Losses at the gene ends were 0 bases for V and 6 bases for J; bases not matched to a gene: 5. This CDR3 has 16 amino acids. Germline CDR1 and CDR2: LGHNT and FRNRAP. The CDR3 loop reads CASGLVAGGPSNEQFF. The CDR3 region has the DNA TGTGCTAGTGGTTTGGTAGCGGGAGGGCCCTCCAATGAGCAGTTCTTC.

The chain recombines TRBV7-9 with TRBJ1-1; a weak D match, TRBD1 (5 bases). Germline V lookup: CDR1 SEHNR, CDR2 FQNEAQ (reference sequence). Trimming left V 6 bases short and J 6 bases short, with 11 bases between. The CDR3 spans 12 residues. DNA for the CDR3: TGTGCCAGCAGAAATAGAGGGGCTGAAGCTTTCTTT. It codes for CASRNRGAEAFF.

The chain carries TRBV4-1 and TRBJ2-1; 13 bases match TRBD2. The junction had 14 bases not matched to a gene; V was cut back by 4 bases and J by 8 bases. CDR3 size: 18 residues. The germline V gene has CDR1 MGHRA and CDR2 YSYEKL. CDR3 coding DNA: TGCGCCAGCAGCCCACTGGGACTAGCGGGAAGAGGGGTTCATGAGCAGTTCTTC. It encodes CASSPLGLAGRGVHEQFF.

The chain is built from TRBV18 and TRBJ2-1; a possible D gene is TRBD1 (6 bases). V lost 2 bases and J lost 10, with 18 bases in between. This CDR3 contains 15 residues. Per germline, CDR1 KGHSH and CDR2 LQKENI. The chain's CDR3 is CASSPRGSGLLEQFF. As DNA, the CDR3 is TGTGCCAGCTCACCAAGGGGGAGCGGACTCCTAGAGCAGTTCTTC.